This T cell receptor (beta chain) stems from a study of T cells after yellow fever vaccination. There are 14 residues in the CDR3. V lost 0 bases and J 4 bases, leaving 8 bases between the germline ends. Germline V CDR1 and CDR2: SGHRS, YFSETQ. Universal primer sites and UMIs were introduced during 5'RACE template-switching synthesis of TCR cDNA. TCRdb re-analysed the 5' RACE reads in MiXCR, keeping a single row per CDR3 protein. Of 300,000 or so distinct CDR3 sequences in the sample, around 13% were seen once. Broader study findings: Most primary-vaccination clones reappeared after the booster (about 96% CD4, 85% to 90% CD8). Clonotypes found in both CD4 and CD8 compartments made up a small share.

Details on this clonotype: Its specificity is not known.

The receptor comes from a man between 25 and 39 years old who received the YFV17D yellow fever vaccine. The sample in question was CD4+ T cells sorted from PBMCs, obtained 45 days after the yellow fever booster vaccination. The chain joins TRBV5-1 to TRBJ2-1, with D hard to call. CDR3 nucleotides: TGCGCCAGCAGCTTGGAGGGCGGATACAATGAGCAGTTCTTC. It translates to CASSLEGGYNEQFF.